These 10 T cell receptor beta chains came from one sample sequenced in a study of cytomegalovirus exposure and HLA in healthy donors. PCR primers comprised 60 Vbeta and 13 Jbeta primers. TCRdb's table, derived via immunoSEQ multiplex PCR, lists solely in-frame clones and lacks some. The data contain around 140,000 clones, 72% of them seen just once; the ten biggest clones take up under 5.5%. Sequencing input: PBMCs. The origin of the receptors is a man over 45 in good health and CMV-seropositive.

The chain couples TRBV19 to TRBJ2-7, with 8 bases aligning to TRBD2. CDR1 is LNHDA, CDR2 SQIVND, per germline (reference sequence). The CDR3 loop spans 12 amino acids. The V gene end was trimmed by 3 bases and the J gene end by 6 bases; junction bases not matched to a gene: 1. In nucleotides, the CDR3 is TGTGCCAGTAGTATCCTAGCGGGCGAGCAGTACTTC. Protein: CASSILAGEQYF.

This clone was counted a few times. The V call is TRBV4-3, the J call TRBJ2-1, with unresolved D. Germline assignment: CDR1 LGHNA and CDR2 YSLEER. This CDR3 comprises 16 residues. V gave up 0 bases and J gave up 4 bases, with 13 bases separating them. This CDR3 is CASSQEISESYNEQFF. CDR3 in DNA: TGCGCCAGCAGCCAAGAAATAAGCGAGTCATACAATGAGCAGTTCTTC.

The rearrangement joins TRBV10-2 to TRBJ1-1; 9 nucleotides line up with TRBD1. CDR1 WSHSY and CDR2 SAAADI come from the germline V gene. J lost 5 bases, V lost 7 bases, and 5 bases had no gene match. This CDR3 spans 13 amino acids. CDR3 residues: CASTGQGRTEAFF. The CDR3 DNA follows: TGCGCCAGCACGGGACAGGGTCGTACTGAAGCTTTCTTT.

The chain recombines TRBV29-1 with TRBJ2-2; D might be TRBD2 (5 bases). The CDR3 covers 11 residues. V was shortened by 2 bases and J by 9 bases, with 7 bases between the two germline ends. Per germline, CDR1 SQVTM and CDR2 ANQGSEA. CDR3 in DNA: TGCAGCGTTGAATGGGAGCGGGAGCTGTTTTTT. Its translation: CSVEWERELFF.

This clone was seen a handful of times. The genes are TRBV5-4 and TRBJ1-1, with D perhaps matching TRBD1 (5 bases). The V end was cut by 4 bases, the J end by 6 bases, with 19 bases between. This CDR3 has 15 residues. The V gene's germline CDR1 is SGHNT and CDR2 YYREEE (reference sequence). CDR3 nucleotides: TGTGCCAGCAGCCCCGGGGGTGGTGTAAGCGCTGAAGCTTTCTTT. Translating it yields CASSPGGGVSAEAFF.

This sequence joins TRBV7-9 and TRBJ2-7; D is unresolved. Trimming pared 4 bases from V and 2 bases from J, leaving 3 bases between. Germline values: CDR1 SEHNR, CDR2 FQNEAQ (reference sequence). The CDR3 is made up of 11 amino acids. As DNA, the CDR3 is TGTGCCAGCAGCTCCGCCTACGAGCAGTACTTC. It yields the protein CASSSAYEQYF.

This clone was observed many times. This rearrangement joins TRBV10-1 to TRBJ1-1; possibly TRBD1 for D (5 bases). This CDR3 is built from 13 residues. Trimming took off 0 bases at V and 7 bases at J, with 9 bases between the two ends. CDR1 and CDR2 (germline): WNHNN, SYGVQD (reference sequence). The CDR3 region is CASSESIGVEAFF. CDR3 in DNA: TGCGCCAGCAGTGAGTCGATAGGGGTTGAAGCTTTCTTT.

The J gene is TRBJ1-5, the V gene TRBV10-3; D may be TRBD1 (5 bases). This CDR3 has 13 amino acids. V lost 4 bases and J lost 1, with 5 bases in between. Germline V gives CDR1 ENHRY, CDR2 SYGVKD. This CDR3 reads CAISGQSNQPQHF. The CDR3, as DNA: TGTGCCATCAGTGGACAGAGCAATCAGCCCCAGCATTTT.

The genes are TRBV18 and TRBJ2-5; D not certain. The V gene's germline CDR1 is KGHSH and CDR2 LQKENI. V lost 8 bases and J lost 5, with 12 bases in between. The CDR3 contains 12 residues. The CDR3 here is CASAARTETQYF. Here the CDR3 DNA reads TGTGCCAGCGCGGCCCGAACTGAGACCCAGTACTTC.

V and J are TRBV11-2 and TRBJ2-2; no clear D gene. This CDR3 has 11 residues. Trimming took 5 bases from V and 6 from J, leaving 4 bases between them. The germline CDR1 and CDR2 sequences are SGHAT and FQNNGV. CDR3 DNA: TGTGCCAGCAGCCCGGCCGGGGAGCTGTTTTTT. As protein: CASSPAGELFF.